The sequence of this TCR beta chain was determined in a study of blood T cell repertoires in COVID-19. Looking at the study overall: The study drew acute and convalescent COVID-19 samples from the United States, Italy and Spain. PBMCs, B-cell-depleted T cells, or T cells provided the cDNA or gDNA that made up the material.

Trimming removed 2 bases from V and 3 bases from J, with 7 bases in between. Looked up from germline, CDR1 is SQVTM and CDR2 is ANQGSEA. This CDR3 comprises 13 residues. Only in-frame clones appear in the TCRdb table, and some are missing; sequencing was by immunoSEQ multiplex PCR. The table has 110,000 to 150,000 clones, about three quarters seen once. The clonotype was recovered from a woman aged 55-69 years with acute or convalescent COVID-19. V is TRBV29-1 and J is TRBJ2-2; a weak D match, TRBD1 (5 bases). The material sequenced was peripheral blood. Written as DNA, the CDR3 is TGCAGCGTTGAACAGGGATACACCGGGGAGCTGTTTTTT. It is translated as CSVEQGYTGELFF.